Each of the 12 T cell receptor beta chains below was sequenced from the same sample in a study of CD8 T cells in ankylosing spondylitis. MiXCR was run by TCRdb on the 5' RACE reads, yielding one entry per CDR3 protein. Here the sample spans 210,000 or so distinct CDR3 sequences, around 8% being singletons. Sequenced material: blood, either unsorted or a sorted T cell fraction (not recorded which). Receptors originate from a female donor with ankylosing spondylitis or in good health (not recorded which).

This clonotype was seen a few times. The chain uses TRBV2 and TRBJ2-1, with D possibly TRBD2 on 6 matching bases. V gave up 8 bases and J gave up 6 bases, with 14 bases separating them. The CDR3 runs 13 residues. The germline V gene encodes CDR1 SNHLY and CDR2 FYNNEI. The CDR3 loop reads CASERERVNEQFF. The CDR3 bases are TGTGCCAGCGAACGGGAGCGTGTCAATGAGCAGTTCTTC. The entire variable domain, with the rest obtained from reference TRBV2 and TRBJ2-1, is as follows: EPEVTQTPSHQVTQMGQEVILRCVPISNHLYFYWYRQILGQKVEFLVSFYNNEISEKSEIFDDQFSVERPDGSNFTLKIRSTKLEDSAMYFCASERERVNEQFFGPGTRLTVL.

This clonotype was recorded a few times. The rearrangement uses TRBV30 and TRBJ1-1; possibly TRBD1 for D (6 bases). V was shortened by 8 bases and J by 1 base, with 11 bases between the two germline ends. Per germline, CDR1 GTSNPN and CDR2 SVGIG (reference sequence). The CDR3 totals 12 residues. CDR3 DNA: TGTGCCCTCGTGGACAGGAACACTGAAGCTTTCTTT. Translating gives CALVDRNTEAFF. Full variable domain (outside the CDR3, taken from reference TRBV30 and TRBJ1-1): SQTIHQWPATLVQPVGSPLSLECTVEGTSNPNLYWYRQAAGRGLQLLFYSVGIGQISSEVPQNLSASRPQDRQFILSSKKLLLSDSGFYLCALVDRNTEAFFGQGTRLTVV.

This clonotype was counted many times. In nucleotides, the CDR3 is TGCGCCAGCAGCTTGGGTGGCAGCGGCAACTATGGCTACACCTTC. Amino acids: CASSLGGSGNYGYTF. This chain uses TRBV5-1 with TRBJ1-2; no clear D gene. V shed 0 bases and J shed 2 bases, with 11 bases lying between them. The CDR3 consists of 15 residues. From germline, CDR1 is SGHRS and CDR2 YFSETQ.

This chain links TRBV7-2 with TRBJ2-6, with D uncertain. The CDR3 extends over 13 amino acids. In germline, CDR1 is SGHTA, CDR2 FQGNSA. Trimming pared 2 bases from V and 11 bases from J, leaving 10 bases between. The CDR3 nucleotides are TGTGCCAGCAGCTTAATCCAGAAGGACGTCCTGACTTTC. Protein: CASSLIQKDVLTF.

This clonotype was recorded many times. V and J are TRBV7-9 and TRBJ2-5, with D possibly matching TRBD1 (5 bases). Trimming pared 4 bases from V and 7 bases from J, leaving 16 bases between. The CDR3 totals 14 residues. Germline V gene data show CDR1 as SEHNR and CDR2 as FQNEAQ (reference sequence). CDR3 residues: CASSSQEDQGTQYF. The CDR3 DNA sequence: TGTGCCAGCAGCTCCCAAGAGGACCAGGGGACCCAGTACTTC.

In its sample, this clonotype was seen a few times. The CDR3 coding sequence is TGTGCCAGCAGTTTAGACAGGGGCCGACGGGGCTATGGCTACACCTTC. Translated: CASSLDRGRRGYGYTF. The chain is built from TRBV12-3 or TRBV12-4 and TRBJ1-2, with TRBD1 matching 7 bases. Trimming cost V 1 base and J 4 bases; bases outside gene matches: 9. CDR3 length equals 16 residues.

This clonotype was counted ten times or more. The rearrangement links TRBV6-2 or TRBV6-3 to TRBJ2-1; D not resolved. The CDR3 spans 12 residues. V lost 5 bases to trimming and J lost 10 bases, with 12 bases between them. Germline CDR1 and CDR2: MNHEY and SVGEGT. The CDR3 region is CASSRDMFEQFF. CDR3 bases: TGTGCCAGCAGTAGAGACATGTTCGAGCAGTTCTTC.

This clonotype has just a few counts. V usage is TRBV20-1 and J usage is TRBJ1-2; the D gene is possibly TRBD1 (6 bases). The CDR3 has 16 amino acids. Between the trimmed V and J ends, which lost 3 bases and 0 bases, there was a span of 17 bases. Germline CDR1 and CDR2: DFQATT and SNEGSKA (reference sequence). CDR3 in DNA: TGCAGTGCTAGGGGAGCGGGCAGGGGATCTAACTATGGCTACACCTTC. Its protein is CSARGAGRGSNYGYTF.

This clonotype appeared many times. V usage is TRBV20-1 and J usage is TRBJ1-2; D may be TRBD1 (5 bases). The germline V gene has CDR1 DFQATT and CDR2 SNEGSKA (reference sequence). CDR3 size: 12 residues. Between the trimmed V and J ends, which lost 5 bases and 4 bases, there was a span of 11 bases. The CDR3 DNA reads as TGCAGTGCTGAGCGGGGACTCTATGGCTACACCTTC. It codes for CSAERGLYGYTF.

This chain links TRBV30 with TRBJ2-1; the match to TRBD2 covers 10 bases. The V gene's germline CDR1 is GTSNPN and CDR2 SVGIG (reference sequence). This CDR3 spans 14 amino acids. Trimming took 6 bases from V and 12 from J; bases not matched to a gene: 14. The CDR3 coding sequence is TGTGCCTGCTCAGCAGCGGGAGGGCCGAGGGGGCAGTTCTTC. It codes for CACSAAGGPRGQFF.

This clonotype was found many times. The V gene is TRBV3-1, the J gene TRBJ1-5; a weak D match, TRBD1 (5 bases). V dropped 3 bases and J dropped 2 bases, with 20 bases sitting between them. This CDR3 has 18 amino acids. Germline CDR1 and CDR2: LGHDT and YNNKEL (reference sequence). This CDR3 reads CASSQGGGVIIGNQPQHF. CDR3 nucleotide sequence: TGTGCCAGCAGCCAGGGTGGGGGGGTAATAATAGGCAATCAGCCCCAGCATTTT. The whole variable domain, remainder taken from reference TRBV3-1 and TRBJ1-5, is DTAVSQTPKYLVTQMGNDKSIKCEQNLGHDTMYWYKQDSKKFLKIMFSYNNKELIINETVPNRFSPKSPDKAHLNLHINSLELGDSAVYFCASSQGGGVIIGNQPQHFGDGTRLSIL.

Ten or more counts support this clonotype. The gene calls are TRBV7-9 and TRBJ2-7; no definite D call. Per germline, CDR1 SEHNR and CDR2 FQNEAQ (reference sequence). V was cut by 2 bases and J by 1 base, with 6 bases left in between. The CDR3 contains 13 residues. CDR3 nucleotide sequence: TGTGCCAGCAGCTTAACCCAGTCCTACGAGCAGTACTTC. This translates into CASSLTQSYEQYF.